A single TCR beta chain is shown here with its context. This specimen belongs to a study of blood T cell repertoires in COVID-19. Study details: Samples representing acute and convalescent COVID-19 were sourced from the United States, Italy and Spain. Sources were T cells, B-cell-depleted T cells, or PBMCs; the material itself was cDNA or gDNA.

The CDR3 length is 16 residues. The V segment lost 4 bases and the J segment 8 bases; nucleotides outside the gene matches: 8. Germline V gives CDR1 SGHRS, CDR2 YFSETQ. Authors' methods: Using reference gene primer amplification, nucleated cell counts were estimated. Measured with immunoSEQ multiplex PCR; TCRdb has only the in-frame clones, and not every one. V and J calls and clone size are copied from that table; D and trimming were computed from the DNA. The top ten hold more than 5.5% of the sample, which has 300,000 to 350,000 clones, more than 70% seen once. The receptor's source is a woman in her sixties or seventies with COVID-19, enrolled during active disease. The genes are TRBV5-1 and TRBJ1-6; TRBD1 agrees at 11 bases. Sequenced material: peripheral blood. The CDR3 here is CASSLGQGAKYSPLHF. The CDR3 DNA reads TGCGCCAGCAGCCTCGGACAGGGGGCTAAGTATTCACCCCTCCACTTT.